This TCR beta chain was profiled in a study of cytomegalovirus exposure and HLA in healthy donors. This CDR3 comprises 14 residues. Unmatched junction bases numbered 6, after V lost 10 bases and J lost 0 bases. The germline V gene encodes CDR1 ENHRY and CDR2 SYGVKD. The PCR had 60 Vbeta and 13 Jbeta primers. In the source study's methods: Unique TCR beta chains totaled some 80 million in a later count, with around 12 million of them shared. The data were produced by immunoSEQ multiplex PCR, yet TCRdb's version contains in-frame clones alone and is incomplete. The D gene and trimming were derived from the DNA, and the V and J assignments and clone size from that table. The sample has roughly 160,000 clones, approximately 85% seen once. A note on this clone: Its antigen is currently unknown.

Overall study results and limits: The authors later found HLA-associated TCR beta chains more clonally expanded than equally common others. Follow-up analysis found HLA locus-dependent TCR association rates, highest for DRB1 and lowest for HLA-C.

The sequence derives from a man between 45 and 60 years old in good health and CMV-seropositive. The specimen sequenced was PBMCs. The V and J genes are TRBV10-3 and TRBJ2-1; 7 bases fit TRBD2. The CDR3 protein is CATRGVSSYNEQFF. The DNA of the CDR3 is TGTGCCACCCGGGGGGTATCCTCCTACAATGAGCAGTTCTTC.